This T cell receptor (beta chain) was sequenced in a study of OX40 agonist ivuxolimab in advanced cancers. Study details: Ivuxolimab is a fully human IgG2 antibody that activates OX40 (CD134). At approximately 83% male, the cohort had a mean age of 60 years, ranging from roughly 20 to 80. Patients received ivuxolimab, an intravenous treatment, every 2 weeks at 0.01 to 10 mg/kg.

Method: immunoSEQ multiplex PCR; TCRdb's copy keeps in-frame clones and lacks some. The sample has roughly 13,000 clones; under 95% are singletons. Germline-derived CDR1 and CDR2 are SGDLS and YYNGEE. This CDR3 spans 15 amino acids. V lost 0 bases, J lost 8 bases, and 3 bases stayed unmatched. The specimen comprised CD4+ or CD8+ T cells sorted from blood, sampled in a trial of the OX40 agonist ivuxolimab. This sequence was found in an adult with an advanced solid tumor such as melanoma, head and neck, liver or kidney cancer. This chain connects TRBV9 to TRBJ2-1; TRBD2 matches 12 bases. CDR3 sequence: CASSVELAGGDEQFF. In DNA, the CDR3 is TGTGCCAGCAGCGTAGAACTAGCGGGGGGTGATGAGCAGTTCTTC.